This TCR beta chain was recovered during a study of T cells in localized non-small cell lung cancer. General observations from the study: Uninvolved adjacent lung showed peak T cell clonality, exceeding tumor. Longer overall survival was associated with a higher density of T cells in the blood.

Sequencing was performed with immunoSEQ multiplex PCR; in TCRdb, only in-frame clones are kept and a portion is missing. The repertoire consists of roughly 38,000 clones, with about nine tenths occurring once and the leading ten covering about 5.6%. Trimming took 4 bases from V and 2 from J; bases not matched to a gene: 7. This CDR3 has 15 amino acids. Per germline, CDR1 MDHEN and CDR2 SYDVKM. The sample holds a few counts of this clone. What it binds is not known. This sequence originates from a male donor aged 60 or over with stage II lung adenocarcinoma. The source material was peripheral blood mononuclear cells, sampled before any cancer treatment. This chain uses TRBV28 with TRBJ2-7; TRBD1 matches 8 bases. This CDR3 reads CASSSNRGYTYEQYF. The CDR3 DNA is TGTGCCAGCAGTTCCAACAGGGGGTACACCTACGAGCAGTACTTC.